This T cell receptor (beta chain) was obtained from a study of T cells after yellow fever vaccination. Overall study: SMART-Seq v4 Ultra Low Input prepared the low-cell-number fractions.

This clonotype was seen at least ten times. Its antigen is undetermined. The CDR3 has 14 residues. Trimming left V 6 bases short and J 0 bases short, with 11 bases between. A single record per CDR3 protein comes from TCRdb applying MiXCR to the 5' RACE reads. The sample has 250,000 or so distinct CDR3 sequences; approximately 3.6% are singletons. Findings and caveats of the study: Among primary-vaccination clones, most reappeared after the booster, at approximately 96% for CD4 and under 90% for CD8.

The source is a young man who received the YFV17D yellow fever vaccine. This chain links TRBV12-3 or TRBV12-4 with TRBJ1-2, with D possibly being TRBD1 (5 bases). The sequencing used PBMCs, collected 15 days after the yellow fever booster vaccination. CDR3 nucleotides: TGTGCCAGCAGGGGTTCAGGGTCTAACTATGGCTACACCTTC. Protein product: CASRGSGSNYGYTF.